The 6 T cell receptor beta chains below all came from one sample that was sequenced in a study of shared clonotypes between healthy human individuals. The method was immunoSEQ multiplex PCR; TCRdb's version includes in-frame clones alone and lacks a portion of them. The table has roughly 510,000 clones, 60% to 80% seen once; the top ten hold roughly an eighth. Sequenced: PBMCs. All receptors come from a woman between 40 and 55 years old in good health. Some clones in this sample may be carry-over from other donors' samples.

This clone was recorded once. The chain links TRBV9 to TRBJ2-4, with D unresolved. The CDR3 loop spans 12 amino acids. Trimming shortened V by 3 bases and J by 5 bases, and 6 bases separated the two germline ends. CDR1 is SGDLS, CDR2 YYNGEE, per germline. CDR3 sequence (DNA): TGTGCCAGCAGCGGGAACGAAAACATTCAGTACTTC. This codes for CASSGNENIQYF.

This clone was observed a few times. The chain carries TRBV15 and TRBJ1-4, with 7 positions matching TRBD1. The germline V gene has CDR1 LNHNV and CDR2 YYDKDF (reference sequence). This CDR3 region has 15 residues. The ends lost 1 base at V and 5 bases at J; junction bases unmatched: 4. The DNA of the CDR3 is TGTGCCACCAGCAGAGGACAGGGAGACAATGAAAAACTGTTTTTT. This gives the protein CATSRGQGDNEKLFF.

The genes are TRBV5-1 and TRBJ1-2; 7 nucleotides align to TRBD1. Germline values: CDR1 SGHRS, CDR2 YFSETQ. The CDR3 is made up of 15 amino acids. V lost 4 bases, J lost 4 bases, and 10 bases stayed unmatched. This CDR3 reads CASSRPGQEIYGYTF. DNA for the CDR3: TGCGCCAGCAGCCGCCCAGGACAGGAGATCTATGGCTACACCTTC.

This sequence joins TRBV11-2 and TRBJ2-2, with D uncertain. The CDR3 loop spans 16 amino acids. The V end lost 2 bases, the J end lost 1 base, and 11 bases lay between the germline ends. Germline assignment: CDR1 SGHAT and CDR2 FQNNGV. The DNA of the CDR3 is TGTGCCAGCAGCTTATGGGCTAGGGTGAACACCGGGGAGCTGTTTTTT. Its translation is CASSLWARVNTGELFF.

The chain combines TRBV30 with TRBJ2-2; D remains ambiguous. The germline V gene has CDR1 GTSNPN and CDR2 SVGIG (reference sequence). The CDR3 has 13 amino acids. The V and J ends lost 8 bases and 2 bases respectively, with 12 bases between them. The CDR3 loop is CAQRWLNTGELFF. In DNA, the CDR3 is TGTGCCCAGAGGTGGCTTAACACCGGGGAGCTGTTTTTT.

The chain couples TRBV4-2 to TRBJ2-3; 7 bases fit TRBD1. Germline V gene sequence: CDR1 LGHNA, CDR2 YNFKEQ. Trimming cost V 4 bases and J 5 bases; bases outside gene matches: 9. The CDR3 has 15 amino acids. As DNA, the CDR3 is TGTGCCAGCAGCCGACCGGGACAGCCACTAGATACGCAGTATTTT. Translation: CASSRPGQPLDTQYF.